The sequence of this T cell receptor (beta chain) was determined in a study of T cells after yellow fever vaccination. Study context: Preparation of fractions with low cell numbers was performed using SMART-Seq v4 Ultra Low Input. Whole-study results and caveats: Some clonotypes were seen in both the CD4 and the CD8 compartments. These made up a small share and likely arose from convergent recombination. Reappearing after the booster were most of the clones from primary vaccination (almost 97% CD4, 88% CD8).

On this clonotype: Antigen: not known.

From the 5' RACE reads, TCRdb called clonotypes with MiXCR, one entry per CDR3 protein. The sample lists some 600,000 distinct CDR3 sequences, roughly an eighth occurring once. The CDR3 covers 16 residues. The rearrangement links TRBV21-1 to TRBJ2-1; the DNA was not compared with TRBD1, the D call given in the table. TRBV21-1 is termed a pseudogene. This TCR derives from a man aged 30 to 39 who received the YFV17D yellow fever vaccine. The sequencing here drew on PBMCs, taken on the day of the yellow fever booster vaccination. CDR3 amino acids: CASSKGGQGIDNEQFF. The CDR3, as DNA: TGTGCCAGCAGCAAAGGGGGACAGGGGATTGACAATGAGCAGTTCTTC.